Shown below are 3 T cell receptor beta chains from a single sample sequenced in a study of identical twins. TCRdb re-derived calls from the 5' RACE reads in MiXCR, one entry per CDR3 protein. In the table there are under 1 million distinct CDR3 sequences, approximately 13% of which are singletons. These data also featured in a second study, about yellow fever vaccine responses in identical twins.

Sequencing input: PBMCs. These receptor sequences come from a woman aged 18 to 35 in good health.

The chain is built from TRBV20-1 and TRBJ2-1; D not certain. The germline V gene has CDR1 DFQATT and CDR2 SNEGSKA (reference sequence). V lost 3 bases, J lost 8 bases, and 5 bases lay in between. The CDR3 runs to 10 residues. In DNA form, the CDR3 reads TGCAGTGCTAGGCCCGATGAGCAGTTCTTC. This translates into CSARPDEQFF.

J is TRBJ2-2 and V is TRBV7-3, with 9 bases identical to TRBD2. In germline, CDR1 is SGHTA, CDR2 FQGTGA. CDR3 length: 15 amino acids. V shed 3 bases, J shed 6 bases, and the junction held 5 bases outside the gene matches. This CDR3 reads CASSFGLAGPGELFF. CDR3 sequence (DNA): TGTGCCAGCAGCTTCGGGCTAGCGGGACCCGGGGAGCTGTTTTTT.

This clonotype was seen a few times. The genes are TRBV5-1 and TRBJ2-3; TRBD2 matches 11 bases. There are 16 residues in the CDR3. V trimming: 4 bases; J trimming: 2 bases; junction bases outside the gene matches: 6. The germline V gene encodes CDR1 SGHRS and CDR2 YFSETQ. The CDR3 DNA sequence: TGCGCCAGCAGCCCCGGGACTAGCGGACACACAGATACGCAGTATTTT. Its translation: CASSPGTSGHTDTQYF.